This T cell receptor (beta chain) was retrieved from a study of blood T cell repertoires in COVID-19. Only in-frame clones appear in the TCRdb table, and some are missing; sequencing was by immunoSEQ multiplex PCR. In the table there are more than 100,000 clones, approximately 85% of which are singletons. Germline-derived CDR1 and CDR2 are LNHDA and SQIVND (reference sequence). This CDR3 comprises 15 residues. The J segment lost 6 bases and the V segment lost 2 bases, leaving 5 bases of the junction unmatched. Sequenced material: peripheral blood. This chain uses TRBV19 with TRBJ2-2; 8 bases fit TRBD1. The TCR was taken from a man older than 75 with acute or convalescent COVID-19. CDR3 loop: CASSIQQGVAGELFF. As DNA, the CDR3 is TGTGCCAGTAGTATACAACAGGGGGTAGCCGGGGAGCTGTTTTTT.